This entry lists 20 T cell receptor beta chains sequenced from one sample in a study of blood T cell repertoires in COVID-19. Assay used: immunoSEQ multiplex PCR; TCRdb lists only in-frame clones, some missing. Of some 290,000 clones in the sample, about 90% were seen once. The sample taken for sequencing was peripheral blood. Receptors originate from a woman under 40 with COVID-19, enrolled during active disease.

This clone is a singleton in its sample. The V call is TRBV3-1 (or the pseudogene TRBV3-2), the J call TRBJ2-3; D not certain. CDR3 length equals 14 residues. V lost 0 bases and J 6 bases, leaving 10 bases between the germline ends. Germline V gene data show CDR1 as LGHDT and CDR2 as YNNKEL (reference sequence). The CDR3 nucleotides read TGTGCCAGCAGCCAAGATCGAGTTATCGATACGCAGTATTTT. This translates into CASSQDRVIDTQYF.

The chain joins TRBV6-2 or TRBV6-3 to TRBJ1-2; no reliable D call. Germline CDR1 is MNHEY and CDR2 is SVGEGT. The V and J ends lost 0 bases and 4 bases respectively, with 6 bases between them. This CDR3 spans 13 amino acids. The chain's CDR3 is CASSYSTGYGYTF. CDR3 in DNA: TGTGCCAGCAGTTACTCGACTGGCTATGGCTACACCTTC.

The rearrangement uses TRBV11-2 and TRBJ2-7; TRBD2 aligns across 8 bases. CDR3 size: 15 residues. Germline lookup yields CDR1 SGHAT and CDR2 FQNNGV. Unmatched junction bases numbered 8, after V lost 5 bases and J lost 2 bases. The CDR3 DNA follows: TGTGCCAGCAGCCGCCAGGGAGCGGGGGCCTACGAGCAGTACTTC. The encoded protein is CASSRQGAGAYEQYF.

The V call is TRBV6-6, the J call TRBJ2-3; TRBD1 aligns across 9 bases. This CDR3 has 16 residues. The germline V gene has CDR1 MNHNY and CDR2 SVGAGI (reference sequence). V shed 4 bases, J shed 6 bases, and the junction held 11 bases outside the gene matches. The CDR3 protein is CASSSNTGGASDTQYF. In DNA form, the CDR3 reads TGTGCCAGCAGTTCCAATACAGGGGGCGCGTCTGATACGCAGTATTTT.

The chain links TRBV12-3 or TRBV12-4 to TRBJ1-2, with D unclear. This CDR3 is built from 12 residues. Trimming pared 3 bases from V and 5 bases from J, leaving 7 bases between. CDR3 amino acids: CASSLRGYGYTF. The CDR3 DNA reads TGTGCCAGCAGTTTGCGGGGATATGGCTACACCTTC.

Of note for this clone: One junction end does not reproduce the germline sequence, and a read error may be involved. The CDR3 protein is CASSLISGKEVVF. The CDR3 bases are TGTGCCAGCAGCCTCATTTCCGGGAAAGAGGTTGTCTTC. The gene calls are TRBV7-3 and TRBJ2-1; D may be TRBD2 (5 bases). The CDR3 runs to 13 residues. CDR1 is SGHTA, CDR2 FQGTGA, per germline.

The rearrangement uses TRBV29-1 and TRBJ2-3; possible D gene TRBD2, 6 bases. Trimming left V 4 bases short and J 2 bases short, with 13 bases between. CDR3 size: 14 residues. Germline-derived CDR1 and CDR2 are SQVTM and ANQGSEA. The CDR3 DNA sequence: TGCAGCGTTGGGGGGAGGACCCACACAGATACGCAGTATTTT. Translation: CSVGGRTHTDTQYF.

This sequence joins TRBV10-2 and TRBJ2-1, with 11 bases lining up with TRBD2. The V gene end was trimmed by 8 bases and the J gene end by 9 bases; junction bases not matched to a gene: 6. CDR3 length equals 13 residues. CDR1 and CDR2 (germline): WSHSY, SAAADI. CDR3 DNA: TGCGCCAGCGTTACTAGCGGGAGAAGTGAGCAGTTCTTC. The encoded protein is CASVTSGRSEQFF.

The chain links TRBV3-1 (or the pseudogene TRBV3-2) to TRBJ1-5; 9 bases are a match to TRBD1. V was clipped by 0 bases and J by 7 bases; unmatched bases: 4. The CDR3 spans 15 residues. Germline CDR1 and CDR2: LGHDT and YNNKEL (reference sequence). CDR3 nucleotides: TGTGCCAGCAGCCAAGATACAGGGGGCCGGCAGCCCCAGCATTTT. It codes for CASSQDTGGRQPQHF.

The V call is TRBV3-1 (or the pseudogene TRBV3-2), the J call TRBJ2-2, with D perhaps TRBD2 (6 bases). Germline V gives CDR1 LGHDT, CDR2 YNNKEL (reference sequence). V gave up 0 bases and J gave up 4 bases, with 9 bases separating them. The length of the CDR3 is 15 residues. CDR3 in DNA: TGTGCCAGCAGCCAAGATAGGAGGGTCACCGGGGAGCTGTTTTTT. Translated, it gives CASSQDRRVTGELFF.

The chain is built from TRBV20-1 and TRBJ2-5; maybe TRBD2 (5 bases). Germline V gives CDR1 DFQATT, CDR2 SNEGSKA (reference sequence). This CDR3 comprises 17 residues. Trimming cost V 3 bases and J 2 bases, with 22 bases left between them. Here the CDR3 DNA reads TGCAGTGCTAGTGCGGTTTTCGGGGATATGGGGCAAGAGACCCAGTACTTC. It yields the protein CSASAVFGDMGQETQYF.

The V gene is TRBV10-2, the J gene TRBJ2-2; D is undetermined. This CDR3 contains 12 residues. V lost 8 bases and J 4 bases, leaving 8 bases between the germline ends. Germline V lookup: CDR1 WSHSY, CDR2 SAAADI. The DNA of the CDR3 is TGCGCCAGCGTTCTAGGCACCGGGGAGCTGTTTTTT. It is translated as CASVLGTGELFF.

This chain links TRBV5-4 with TRBJ1-5, with a tentative D call TRBD1 (5 bases). V was pared by 2 bases and J by 9 bases, with 21 bases between. This CDR3 region has 16 residues. CDR1 and CDR2 (germline): SGHNT, YYREEE (reference sequence). The CDR3 spells CASSFAVSGGVWPQHF. In DNA, the CDR3 is TGTGCCAGCAGCTTTGCCGTTTCGGGGGGGGTTTGGCCCCAGCATTTT.

V gene TRBV7-2 combines with J gene TRBJ2-1; D may be TRBD2 (6 bases). V was trimmed by 3 bases and J by 8 bases, leaving 14 bases between them. This CDR3 contains 14 residues. Germline CDR1 SGHTA, CDR2 FQGNSA. This chain's CDR3 is CASSLRRGGDEQFF. CDR3 nucleotide sequence: TGTGCCAGCAGCTTGAGGAGGGGCGGGGATGAGCAGTTCTTC. Supplemented by reference TRBV7-2 and TRBJ2-1, the full variable domain reads GAGVSQSPSNKVTEKGKDVELRCDPISGHTALYWYRQSLGQGLEFLIYFQGNSAPDKSGLPSDRFSAERTGGSVSTLTIQRTQQEDSAVYLCASSLRRGGDEQFFGPGTRLTVL.

This chain links TRBV6-6 with TRBJ2-7, with 7 bases that match TRBD1. Per germline, CDR1 MNHNY and CDR2 SVGAGI (reference sequence). The CDR3 length is 15 residues. With V trimmed by 2 bases and J by 0 bases, 4 bases remained unmatched. The CDR3 loop reads CASSYLRDSSYEQYF. The DNA for the CDR3 is TGTGCCAGCAGTTACCTAAGGGACAGCTCCTACGAGCAGTACTTC.

The rearrangement uses TRBV5-1 and TRBJ1-1; D is unclear. V dropped 0 bases and J dropped 2 bases, with 8 bases sitting between them. The V gene's germline CDR1 is SGHRS and CDR2 YFSETQ. There are 14 residues in the CDR3. The CDR3 DNA is TGCGCCAGCAGCTTGGGGCAGCGTAACACTGAAGCTTTCTTT. Translating it yields CASSLGQRNTEAFF.

The genes are TRBV5-4 and TRBJ2-7, with 8 bases lining up with TRBD1. Germline CDR1 SGHNT, CDR2 YYREEE (reference sequence). Trimming took 0 bases from V and 4 from J; bases not matched to a gene: 12. The CDR3 has 17 residues. The CDR3 coding sequence is TGTGCCAGCAGCTTGGGTCCCTTGTCCGGACAGGGATACGAGCAGTACTTC. Its translation: CASSLGPLSGQGYEQYF.

The chain recombines TRBV2 with TRBJ1-6; D remains ambiguous. V lost 1 base and J 10 bases, leaving 11 bases between the germline ends. Germline V CDR1 and CDR2: SNHLY, FYNNEI. The CDR3 length is 14 residues. CDR3 sequence reads: CASSEVRRSSPLHF. DNA of the CDR3: TGTGCCAGCAGTGAAGTCAGGAGGAGCTCACCCCTCCACTTT.

The rearrangement links TRBV28 to TRBJ2-7, with D hard to call. The CDR3 has 11 amino acids. Germline V gene lookup returns CDR1 MDHEN and CDR2 SYDVKM. Trimming cost V 8 bases and J 0 bases, with 5 bases left between them. The CDR3 reads CASVISYEQYF. CDR3 bases: TGTGCCAGCGTCATCTCCTACGAGCAGTACTTC.

The chain recombines TRBV2 with TRBJ2-2; D is unclear. The CDR3 consists of 15 residues. Trimming took off 6 bases at V and 5 bases at J, with 16 bases between the two ends. Looked up from germline, CDR1 is SNHLY and CDR2 is FYNNEI. The CDR3 protein is CASRAEAVKTGELFF. CDR3 nucleotides: TGTGCCAGCAGAGCTGAGGCCGTGAAGACCGGGGAGCTGTTTTTT. Together with reference TRBV2 and TRBJ2-2, the CDR3 gives the full variable domain: EPEVTQTPSHQVTQMGQEVILRCVPISNHLYFYWYRQILGQKVEFLVSFYNNEISEKSEIFDDQFSVERPDGSNFTLKIRSTKLEDSAMYFCASRAEAVKTGELFFGEGSRLTVL.